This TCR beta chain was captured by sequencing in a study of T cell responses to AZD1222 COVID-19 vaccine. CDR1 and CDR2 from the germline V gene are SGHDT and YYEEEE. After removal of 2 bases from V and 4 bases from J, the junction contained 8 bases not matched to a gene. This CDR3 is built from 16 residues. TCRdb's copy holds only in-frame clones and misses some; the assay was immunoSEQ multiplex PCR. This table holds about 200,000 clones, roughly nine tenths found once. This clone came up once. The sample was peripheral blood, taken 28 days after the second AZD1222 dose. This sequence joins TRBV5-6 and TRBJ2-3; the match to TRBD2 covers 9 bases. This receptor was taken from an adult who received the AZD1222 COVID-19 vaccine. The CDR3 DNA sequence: TGTGCCAGCAGCTTAGTAGCGGGAGAGAAATCAGATACGCAGTATTTT. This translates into CASSLVAGEKSDTQYF.